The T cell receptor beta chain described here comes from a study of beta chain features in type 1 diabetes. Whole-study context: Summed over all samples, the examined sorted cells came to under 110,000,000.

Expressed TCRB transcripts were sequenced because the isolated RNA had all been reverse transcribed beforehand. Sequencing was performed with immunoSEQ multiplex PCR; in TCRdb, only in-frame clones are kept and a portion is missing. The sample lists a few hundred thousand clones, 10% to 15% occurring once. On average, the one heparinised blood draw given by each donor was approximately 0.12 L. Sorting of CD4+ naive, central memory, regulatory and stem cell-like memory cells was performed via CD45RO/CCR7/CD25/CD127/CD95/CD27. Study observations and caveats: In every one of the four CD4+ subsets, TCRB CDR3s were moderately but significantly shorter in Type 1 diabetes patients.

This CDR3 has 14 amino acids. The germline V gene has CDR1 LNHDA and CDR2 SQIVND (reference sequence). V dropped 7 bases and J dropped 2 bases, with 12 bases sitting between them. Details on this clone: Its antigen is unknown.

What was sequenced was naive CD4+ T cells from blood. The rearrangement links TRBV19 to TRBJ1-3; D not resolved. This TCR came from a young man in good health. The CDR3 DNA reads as TGTGCCAGTAATCCACGCGGTACTGGAAACACCATATATTTT. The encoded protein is CASNPRGTGNTIYF.